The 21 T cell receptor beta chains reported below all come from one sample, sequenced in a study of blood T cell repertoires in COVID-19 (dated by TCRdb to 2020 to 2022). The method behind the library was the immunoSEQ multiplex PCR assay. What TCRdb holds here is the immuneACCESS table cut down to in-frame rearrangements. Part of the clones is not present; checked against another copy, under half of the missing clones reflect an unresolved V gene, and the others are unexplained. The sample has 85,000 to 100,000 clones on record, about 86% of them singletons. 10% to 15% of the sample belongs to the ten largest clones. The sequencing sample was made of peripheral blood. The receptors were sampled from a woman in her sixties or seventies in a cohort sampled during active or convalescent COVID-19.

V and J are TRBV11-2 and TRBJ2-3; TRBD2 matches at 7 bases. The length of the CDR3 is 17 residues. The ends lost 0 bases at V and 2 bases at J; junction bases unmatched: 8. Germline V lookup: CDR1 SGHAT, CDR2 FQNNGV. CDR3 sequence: CASSLDRARDYTDTQYF. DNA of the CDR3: TGTGCCAGCAGCTTAGATCGGGCCCGGGACTACACAGATACGCAGTATTTT.

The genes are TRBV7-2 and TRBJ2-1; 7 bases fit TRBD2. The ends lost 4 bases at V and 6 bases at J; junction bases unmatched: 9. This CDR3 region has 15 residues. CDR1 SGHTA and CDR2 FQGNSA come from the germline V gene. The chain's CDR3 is CASSWRTGRSNEQFF. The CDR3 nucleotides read TGTGCCAGCAGCTGGCGGACCGGGAGGAGCAATGAGCAGTTCTTC.

CDR3 DNA: TGCGCCAGCAGCTCCCCATCATTCACAGATACGCAGTATTTT. This translates into CASSSPSFTDTQYF. The chain uses TRBV5-1 and TRBJ2-3; D is unresolved. Germline CDR1 SGHRS, CDR2 YFSETQ. V dropped 3 bases and J dropped 2 bases, with 10 bases sitting between them. This CDR3 spans 14 amino acids.

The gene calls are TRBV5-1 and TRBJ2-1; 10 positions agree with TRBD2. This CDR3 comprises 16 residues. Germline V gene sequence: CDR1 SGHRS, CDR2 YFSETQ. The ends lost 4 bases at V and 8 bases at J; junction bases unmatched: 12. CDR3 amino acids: CASSRLRASGSDEQFF. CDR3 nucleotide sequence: TGCGCCAGCAGCCGTTTGAGGGCTAGCGGGAGTGATGAGCAGTTCTTC.

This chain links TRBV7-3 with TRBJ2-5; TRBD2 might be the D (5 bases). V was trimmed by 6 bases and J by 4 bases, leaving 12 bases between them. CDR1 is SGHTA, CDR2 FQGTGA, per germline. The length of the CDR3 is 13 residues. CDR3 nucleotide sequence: TGTGCCAGCAGTCGAGGCCGGGGAGAGACCCAGTACTTC. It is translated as CASSRGRGETQYF.

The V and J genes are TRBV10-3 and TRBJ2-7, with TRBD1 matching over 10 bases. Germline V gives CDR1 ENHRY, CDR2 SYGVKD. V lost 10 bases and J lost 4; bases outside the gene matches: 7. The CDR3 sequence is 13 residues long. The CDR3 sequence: CATEGQGSYEQYF. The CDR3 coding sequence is TGTGCCACTGAGGGACAGGGGTCGTACGAGCAGTACTTC.

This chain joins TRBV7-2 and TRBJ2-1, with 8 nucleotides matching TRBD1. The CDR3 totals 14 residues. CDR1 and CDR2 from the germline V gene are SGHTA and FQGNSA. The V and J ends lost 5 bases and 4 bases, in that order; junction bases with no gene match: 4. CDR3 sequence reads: CASSLTGGYNEQFF. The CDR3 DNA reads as TGTGCCAGCAGCCTTACAGGGGGGTACAATGAGCAGTTCTTC.

The CDR3 DNA is TGTGCCAGCCCGGCGGGGGGAAGGCAAGAGACCCAGTACTTC. This encodes CASPAGGRQETQYF. V usage is TRBV6-5 and J usage is TRBJ2-5, with 8 positions matching TRBD2. Losses at the gene ends were 8 bases for V and 2 bases for J; bases not matched to a gene: 7. CDR1 is MNHEY, CDR2 SVGAGI, per germline. The CDR3 is 14 amino acids.

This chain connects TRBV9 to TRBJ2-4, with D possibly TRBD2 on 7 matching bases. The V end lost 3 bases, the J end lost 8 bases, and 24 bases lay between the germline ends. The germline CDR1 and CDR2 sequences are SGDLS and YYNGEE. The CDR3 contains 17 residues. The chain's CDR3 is CASSGGTKGGRSDIQYF. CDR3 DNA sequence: TGTGCCAGCAGCGGAGGGACGAAGGGGGGGCGGTCAGACATTCAGTACTTC.

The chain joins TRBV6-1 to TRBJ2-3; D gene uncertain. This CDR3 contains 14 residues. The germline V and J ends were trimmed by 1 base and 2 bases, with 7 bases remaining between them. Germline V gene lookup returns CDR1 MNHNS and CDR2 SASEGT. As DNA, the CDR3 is TGTGCCAGCAGTGAAGACTGGTCCACAGATACGCAGTATTTT. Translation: CASSEDWSTDTQYF.

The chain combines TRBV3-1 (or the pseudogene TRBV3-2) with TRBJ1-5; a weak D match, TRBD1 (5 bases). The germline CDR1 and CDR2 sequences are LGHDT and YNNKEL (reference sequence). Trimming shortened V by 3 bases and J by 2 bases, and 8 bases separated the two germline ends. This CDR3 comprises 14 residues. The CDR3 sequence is CASSQSTGNQPQHF. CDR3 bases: TGTGCCAGCAGCCAGTCGACAGGCAATCAGCCCCAGCATTTT.

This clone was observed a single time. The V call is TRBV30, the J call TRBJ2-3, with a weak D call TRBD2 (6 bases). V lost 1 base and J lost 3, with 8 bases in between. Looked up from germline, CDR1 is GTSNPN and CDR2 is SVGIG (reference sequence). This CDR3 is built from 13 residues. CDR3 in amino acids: CAWSGGVTDTQYF. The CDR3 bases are TGTGCCTGGAGTGGGGGGGTAACAGATACGCAGTATTTT.

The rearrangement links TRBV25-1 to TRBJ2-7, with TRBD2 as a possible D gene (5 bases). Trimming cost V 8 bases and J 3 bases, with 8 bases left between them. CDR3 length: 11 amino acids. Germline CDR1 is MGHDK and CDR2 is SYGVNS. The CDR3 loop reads CASLRGYEQYF. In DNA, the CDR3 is TGTGCCAGCCTCCGGGGCTACGAGCAGTACTTC.

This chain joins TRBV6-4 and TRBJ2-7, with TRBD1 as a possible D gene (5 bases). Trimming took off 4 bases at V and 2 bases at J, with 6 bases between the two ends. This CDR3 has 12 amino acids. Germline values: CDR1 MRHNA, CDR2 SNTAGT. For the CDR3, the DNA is TGTGCCAGCAGTGTGACAGCCTACGAGCAGTACTTC. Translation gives CASSVTAYEQYF.

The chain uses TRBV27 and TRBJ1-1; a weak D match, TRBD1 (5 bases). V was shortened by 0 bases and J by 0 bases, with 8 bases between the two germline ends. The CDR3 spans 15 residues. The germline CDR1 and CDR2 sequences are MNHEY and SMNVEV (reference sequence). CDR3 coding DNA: TGTGCCAGCAGTTTATCTGGGGGGTTGAACACTGAAGCTTTCTTT. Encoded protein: CASSLSGGLNTEAFF.

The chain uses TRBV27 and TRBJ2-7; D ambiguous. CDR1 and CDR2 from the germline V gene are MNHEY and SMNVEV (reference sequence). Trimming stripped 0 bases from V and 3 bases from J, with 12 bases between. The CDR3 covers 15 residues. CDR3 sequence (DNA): TGTGCCAGCAGTTTATCAACTGGGCGAGTCTACGAGCAGTACTTC. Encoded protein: CASSLSTGRVYEQYF.

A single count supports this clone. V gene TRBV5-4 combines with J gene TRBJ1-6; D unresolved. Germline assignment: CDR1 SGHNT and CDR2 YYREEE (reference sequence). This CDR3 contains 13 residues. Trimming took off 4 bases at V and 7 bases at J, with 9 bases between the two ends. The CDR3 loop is CASSATGNSPLHF. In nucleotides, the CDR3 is TGTGCCAGCAGCGCTACGGGGAATTCACCCCTCCACTTT.

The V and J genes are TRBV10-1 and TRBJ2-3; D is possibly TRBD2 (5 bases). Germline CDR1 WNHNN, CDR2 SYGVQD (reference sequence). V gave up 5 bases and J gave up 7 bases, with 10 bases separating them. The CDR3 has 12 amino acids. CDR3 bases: TGCGCCAGCAGTCCCGACGGGAATACGCAGTATTTT. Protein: CASSPDGNTQYF.

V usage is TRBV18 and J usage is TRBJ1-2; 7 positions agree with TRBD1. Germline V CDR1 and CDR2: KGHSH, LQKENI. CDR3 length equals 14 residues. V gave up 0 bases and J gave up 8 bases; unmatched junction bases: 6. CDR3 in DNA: TGTGCCAGCTCACCACCCACAGGGGCGGGAGGCTACACCTTC. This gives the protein CASSPPTGAGGYTF. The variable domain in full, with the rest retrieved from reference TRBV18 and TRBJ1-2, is NAGVMQNPRHLVRRRGQEARLRCSPMKGHSHVYWYRQLPEEGLKFMVYLQKENIIDESGMPKERFSAEFPKEGPSILRIQQVVRGDSAAYFCASSPPTGAGGYTFGSGTRLTVV.

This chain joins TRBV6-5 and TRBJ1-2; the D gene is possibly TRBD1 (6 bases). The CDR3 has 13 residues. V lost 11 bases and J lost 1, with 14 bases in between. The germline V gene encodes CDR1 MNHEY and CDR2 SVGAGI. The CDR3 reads CAVQGVVNYGYTF. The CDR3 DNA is TGTGCCGTACAGGGTGTGGTTAACTATGGCTACACCTTC.

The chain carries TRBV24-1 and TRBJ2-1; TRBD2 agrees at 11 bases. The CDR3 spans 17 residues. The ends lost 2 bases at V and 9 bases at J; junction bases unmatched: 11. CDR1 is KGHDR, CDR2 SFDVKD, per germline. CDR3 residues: CATSDSPSSGGRAEQFF. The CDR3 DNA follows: TGTGCCACCAGTGATTCGCCTTCTAGCGGGGGGCGGGCTGAGCAGTTCTTC.